These 22 T cell receptor beta chains share one sample of origin, sequenced in a study of CD8 T cells in Susac syndrome. The RNA, about 0.45 to 1 ug, was put through reverse transcription using random hexamers. TCRdb processed the immunoSEQ multiplex PCR reads anew with MiXCR; each CDR3 protein has one entry. This table has roughly 180,000 distinct CDR3 sequences, 90% to 95% appearing once. Sequencing used CD4+ T cells from PBMCs. These receptor sequences come from a human donor with multiple sclerosis.

The chain has TRBV12-3 or TRBV12-4 and TRBJ2-2; 7 nucleotides line up with TRBD1. Germline trimming cut 3 bases from V and 5 bases from J; bases unmatched to any gene: 0. CDR3 length equals 13 residues. CDR3 sequence reads: CASSLGQTGELFF. CDR3 DNA sequence: TGTGCCAGCAGTTTGGGACAGACCGGGGAGCTGTTTTTT.

This chain links TRBV28 with TRBJ2-5; D remains ambiguous. The V and J ends lost 6 bases and 7 bases respectively, with 18 bases between them. This CDR3 spans 14 amino acids. Germline V gene sequence: CDR1 MDHEN, CDR2 SYDVKM. CDR3 bases: TGTGCCAGCAGCTCGGTCTTACTCGTAGCGACCCAGTACTTC. It specifies CASSSVLLVATQYF.

The chain uses TRBV20-1 and TRBJ2-7; possibly TRBD1 for D (6 bases). This CDR3 is 14 amino acids long. The V gene's germline CDR1 is DFQATT and CDR2 SNEGSKA (reference sequence). V was shortened by 3 bases and J by 0 bases, with 12 bases between the two germline ends. In DNA, the CDR3 is TGCAGTGCTAGTCCTACAGGGAGCTCCTACGAGCAGTACTTC. Amino acids: CSASPTGSSYEQYF.

This chain connects TRBV7-2 to TRBJ2-7, with 7 bases aligning to TRBD1. Unmatched junction bases numbered 5, after V lost 0 bases and J lost 3 bases. The germline V gene encodes CDR1 SGHTA and CDR2 FQGNSA. The CDR3 is made up of 15 amino acids. CDR3 nucleotide sequence: TGTGCCAGCAGCTTAGCAGGGGGCCTGGTCTACGAGCAGTACTTC. This encodes CASSLAGGLVYEQYF.

The chain recombines TRBV5-1 with TRBJ1-1, with D unresolved. CDR3 length: 16 amino acids. V dropped 0 bases and J dropped 5 bases, with 17 bases sitting between them. The germline CDR1 and CDR2 sequences are SGHRS and YFSETQ. CDR3 protein: CASSLEGGRVRTEAFF. CDR3 in DNA: TGCGCCAGCAGCTTGGAAGGCGGAAGGGTTCGGACTGAAGCTTTCTTT.

The chain links TRBV19 to TRBJ1-3; 7 bases fit TRBD1. The germline V gene has CDR1 LNHDA and CDR2 SQIVND (reference sequence). The CDR3 loop spans 16 amino acids. V lost 5 bases and J lost 0; bases outside the gene matches: 7. The CDR3 loop is CASSLTRQGSGNTIYF. The CDR3 DNA reads TGTGCCAGTAGTCTAACCCGACAGGGCTCTGGAAACACCATATATTTT.

This clonotype was detected only a few times. J is TRBJ2-5 and V is TRBV6-1; 9 bases map to TRBD1. V lost 4 bases and J lost 2; bases outside the gene matches: 5. The CDR3 runs 15 residues. The germline V gene has CDR1 MNHNS and CDR2 SASEGT. Here the CDR3 DNA reads TGTGCCAGCAGTGCCCAGGGACAGGGACAAGAGACCCAGTACTTC. Its translation: CASSAQGQGQETQYF.

For the CDR3, the DNA is TGTGCCAGCGGCCTTGGGGGGGATACGCAGTATTTT. This codes for CASGLGGDTQYF. The chain joins TRBV6-5 to TRBJ2-3; D perhaps matches TRBD2 (6 bases). This CDR3 has 12 residues. The germline CDR1 and CDR2 sequences are MNHEY and SVGAGI. Trimming shortened V by 8 bases and J by 6 bases, and 12 bases separated the two germline ends.

The chain links TRBV10-3 to TRBJ1-5, with D possibly being TRBD1 (6 bases). Germline V lookup: CDR1 ENHRY, CDR2 SYGVKD. The CDR3 length is 14 residues. Trimming took 2 bases from V and 4 from J, leaving 9 bases between them. Here the CDR3 reads CAISENGQNQPQHF. DNA for the CDR3: TGTGCCATCAGTGAGAATGGACAGAATCAGCCCCAGCATTTT.

The chain employs TRBV5-1 and TRBJ1-5; possibly TRBD1 for D (5 bases). In germline, CDR1 is SGHRS, CDR2 YFSETQ. Trimming left V 0 bases short and J 3 bases short, with 10 bases between. The CDR3 spans 15 residues. The CDR3 coding sequence is TGCGCCAGCAGCTTGGGGGGGACGGACAATCAGCCCCAGCATTTT. Translated, it gives CASSLGGTDNQPQHF.

The rearrangement uses TRBV6-2 or TRBV6-3 and TRBJ2-5; D is unresolved. The germline V and J ends were trimmed by 7 bases and 2 bases, with 11 bases remaining between them. This CDR3 comprises 13 residues. Germline V gene sequence: CDR1 MNHEY, CDR2 SVGEGT. CDR3 bases: TGTGCCAGCAAACGAAGCGATCAAGAGACCCAGTACTTC. Protein product: CASKRSDQETQYF.

The rearrangement joins TRBV30 to TRBJ1-3; D not resolved. CDR3 length: 11 amino acids. The germline V gene has CDR1 GTSNPN and CDR2 SVGIG (reference sequence). V lost 3 bases, J lost 0 bases, and 0 bases lay in between. CDR3 loop: CAWSSGNTIYF. The CDR3, as DNA: TGTGCCTGGAGCTCTGGAAACACCATATATTTT.

This sequence joins TRBV6-5 and TRBJ1-1; D unclear. Germline V lookup: CDR1 MNHEY, CDR2 SVGAGI. This CDR3 is built from 16 residues. Trimming left V 0 bases short and J 4 bases short, with 15 bases between. CDR3 residues: CASSYSLGWGGTEAFF. In nucleotides, the CDR3 is TGTGCCAGCAGTTACTCGTTAGGCTGGGGAGGCACTGAAGCTTTCTTT.

V gene TRBV20-1 combines with J gene TRBJ2-5, with TRBD2 identical over 9 bases. Trimming cost V 0 bases and J 5 bases; bases outside gene matches: 7. Germline loops: CDR1 DFQATT, CDR2 SNEGSKA (reference sequence). The CDR3 extends over 15 amino acids. The CDR3 region is CSARELAGGWETQYF. The CDR3 region has the DNA TGCAGTGCTAGAGAGCTTGCGGGGGGGTGGGAGACCCAGTACTTC.

The gene calls are TRBV6-2 or TRBV6-3 and TRBJ1-2; the D is unclear. V lost 5 bases and J lost 4, with 14 bases in between. From germline, CDR1 is MNHEY and CDR2 SVGEGT. CDR3 length: 14 amino acids. Here the CDR3 reads CASSTGAALYGYTF. In DNA, the CDR3 is TGTGCCAGCAGTACGGGCGCAGCTCTCTATGGCTACACCTTC.

This chain connects TRBV6-2 or TRBV6-3 to TRBJ2-1, with 8 bases fitting TRBD2. Germline lookup yields CDR1 MNHEY and CDR2 SVGEGT. V lost 7 bases to trimming and J lost 2 bases; unmatched junction nucleotides: 16. There are 18 residues in the CDR3. CDR3 residues: CASTGGRADPNAYNEQFF. The DNA of the CDR3 is TGTGCCAGCACGGGGGGGAGAGCGGACCCCAACGCCTACAATGAGCAGTTCTTC.

A single count supports this clonotype. This chain uses TRBV7-9 with TRBJ2-1; D call uncertain. Germline lookup yields CDR1 SEHNR and CDR2 FQNEAQ (reference sequence). V lost 5 bases to trimming and J lost 7 bases, with 15 bases between them. There are 14 residues in the CDR3. As DNA, the CDR3 is TGTGCCAGCAGCCTAAGGGCAATCCAGAATGAGCAGTTCTTC. Translated, it gives CASSLRAIQNEQFF.

V gene TRBV4-1 combines with J gene TRBJ2-7, with TRBD2 matching 10 bases. The germline CDR1 and CDR2 sequences are MGHRA and YSYEKL. CDR3 size: 13 residues. Trimming removed 4 bases from V and 8 bases from J; junction bases left unmatched: 5. CDR3 loop: CASSLAGGPKQYF. CDR3 nucleotide sequence: TGCGCCAGCAGCCTAGCGGGAGGACCGAAGCAGTACTTC.

This chain links TRBV2 with TRBJ2-3; possible D gene TRBD2, 5 bases. Trimming removed 7 bases at V and 3 bases at J, with 8 bases between. Germline-derived CDR1 and CDR2 are SNHLY and FYNNEI. This CDR3 contains 12 residues. As DNA, the CDR3 is TGTGCCAGCATGCCGGGGACAGATACGCAGTATTTT. Its translation: CASMPGTDTQYF.

The chain employs TRBV7-2 and TRBJ2-1; either TRBD1 or TRBD2 may supply D (5 bases each). Germline V CDR1 and CDR2: SGHTA, FQGNSA. CDR3 length: 14 residues. The V end lost 5 bases, the J end lost 6 bases, and 14 bases lay between the germline ends. The CDR3 region has the DNA TGTGCCAGCAGCGCACCGGGACCCGGCAATGAGCAGTTCTTC. Its protein product is CASSAPGPGNEQFF.

The chain carries TRBV21-1 and TRBJ1-1; no DNA check was done on the table's D call, TRBD1. TRBV21-1 is a known pseudogene. The CDR3 runs 13 residues. CDR3 residues: CASKRGENTEAFF. The CDR3 DNA sequence: TGTGCCAGCAAGAGGGGTGAGAACACTGAAGCTTTCTTT.

CDR3 loop: CASGPDSPHYGYTF. The CDR3 DNA sequence: TGTGCCAGCGGCCCGGACAGTCCTCACTATGGCTACACCTTC. This sequence joins TRBV6-5 and TRBJ1-2, with D possibly matching TRBD1 (6 bases). Between the trimmed V and J ends, which lost 8 bases and 3 bases, there was a span of 16 bases. CDR1 is MNHEY and CDR2 is SVGAGI in the germline V gene. The CDR3 covers 14 residues.